The 2 T cell receptor beta chains below all came from one sample that was sequenced in a study of T cells after yellow fever vaccination. Via MiXCR, TCRdb re-called the 5' RACE reads, giving one row per CDR3 protein. The table records approximately 550,000 distinct CDR3 sequences, 15% to 20% of them present only once. The sample here was PBMCs, taken 15 days after the yellow fever booster vaccination. All receptors derive from a man aged 25 to 40 who received the YFV17D yellow fever vaccine.

This clonotype turned up a few times. V gene TRBV12-3 or TRBV12-4 combines with J gene TRBJ2-1, with 8 bases fitting TRBD2. The CDR3 consists of 15 residues. Unmatched junction bases numbered 13, after V lost 7 bases and J lost 8 bases. The CDR3 is CASTPGLAWSYEQFF. CDR3 sequence (DNA): TGTGCCAGCACCCCAGGACTAGCCTGGAGCTATGAGCAGTTCTTC.

This clonotype was counted a few times. V usage is TRBV20-1 and J usage is TRBJ2-3, with TRBD2 identical over 9 bases. After removal of 7 bases from V and 7 bases from J, the junction contained 3 bases not matched to a gene. This CDR3 spans 11 amino acids. The germline V gene encodes CDR1 DFQATT and CDR2 SNEGSKA (reference sequence). The CDR3 coding sequence is TGCAGTGTAGCGGGAGACTATACGCAGTATTTT. It translates to CSVAGDYTQYF.